Described below is a single TCR beta chain sequence and its context. This clonotype was observed a handful of times. The antigen this receptor binds is unknown. No clone much larger than this one lies a single base away; base qualities are absent. This sample was taken from a study of patients and donors after allogeneic stem cell transplantation (dated by TCRdb to the early 2020s). The library was prepared using RT-PCR. The instrument given in TCRdb is NextSeq 550. TCRdb's own reprocessing of the public reads used fastp at Q25 and MiXCR and kept productive beta chains. Rows are combined by CDR3 protein, so each entry shows the most common genes and DNA. A total of approximately 170,000 distinct CDR3 sequences appear in this sample, 20% to 25% of them only once. Roughly 26% of the sample is in the top ten clones. The sequencing sample was made of blood, either unsorted or a sorted T cell fraction (not recorded which). The receptor was derived from a human donor who was either an allogeneic HSCT recipient or a stem cell or donor lymphocyte infusion donor (not recorded which). It is not recorded whose cells these are; they may come from a transplant donor.

The base sequence is TGTGCCAGCAGCCAAGATTACGGCCCCCCCACAGATACGCAGTATTTT. Its protein reads: CASSQDYGPPTDTQYF. This sequence uses TRBV4-2 and TRBJ2-3; a confident D gene designation cannot be given. The germline V gene sets CDR1 to LGHNA and CDR2 to YNFKEQ. V lost 0 bases and J lost 2 bases; the stretch between them is 12 bases long. The CDR3, cysteine through phenylalanine, is 16 amino acids long. The sequence is cut down to CDR3 DNA, 48 bases in frame from base 1.